This is a list of T cell receptor beta chains from one sample in a study of radiation and T cells in renal cell carcinoma. Sequenced by immunoSEQ multiplex PCR; TCRdb stores in-frame clones only, minus some. The repertoire has about 150,000 clones, roughly 87% of them found once; the top ten carry roughly 13%. The source was blood, collected from a patient whose treatment included radiotherapy and nephrectomy. The receptors derive from a woman aged 45-65 years with renal cell carcinoma. CDR3s include the opening cysteine and the closing phenylalanine or tryptophan. A D gene is named only where the DNA matches it firmly. The listing skips clone size in some rows; elsewhere it reads once, few, many or a size class.

size	V	D	J	DNA	CDR3
NA	TRBV6-1	NA	TRBJ2-3	TGTGCCAGCAGCGAGTGGGGAGATGGCACAGATACGCAGTATTTT	CASSEWGDGTDTQYF
few	TRBV29-1	TRBD1	TRBJ1-2	TGCAGCGTTGAAGAGCGGACAGGGGACTATGGCTACACCTTC	CSVEERTGDYGYTF
NA	TRBV19	TRBD1	TRBJ1-5	TGTGCCAGTAGTCTAAGACAGGGGAATGGCAATCAGCCCCAGCATTTT	CASSLRQGNGNQPQHF
NA	TRBV5-1	NA	TRBJ1-5	TGCGCCAGCAGCTGGACGACAGGAAGCAATCAGCCCCAGCATTTT	CASSWTTGSNQPQHF
NA	TRBV7-3	NA	TRBJ2-2	TGTGCCAGCAGCTTAACGTTAGGCGCGAACACCGGGGAGCTGTTTTTT	CASSLTLGANTGELFF
NA	TRBV30	NA	TRBJ2-7	TGTGCCTGGAGTGTTGGGGGGTTCTACGAGCAGTACTTC	CAWSVGGFYEQYF
NA	TRBV14	TRBD1	TRBJ2-5	TGTGCCAGCAGCCAGGTGGGACAGGAAGAGACCCAGTACTTC	CASSQVGQEETQYF
NA	TRBV6-1	TRBD2	TRBJ2-7	TGTGCCAGCAGTGTTAGCGGGGGCCTCTTCTACGAGCAGTACTTC	CASSVSGGLFYEQYF
NA	TRBV6-1	NA	TRBJ2-7	TGTGCCAGCAGTGACAGCGGCGGCCAATTGTACGAGCAGTACTTC	CASSDSGGQLYEQYF
few	TRBV29-1	NA	TRBJ1-1	TGCAGCGTTGAGGGATATGGTCCTGAAGCTTTCTTT	CSVEGYGPEAFF
NA	TRBV11-1	TRBD2	TRBJ2-7	TGTGCCAGCAGCTTAGGATTGGGACTAGCGGGGAGCGAGCAGTACTTC	CASSLGLGLAGSEQYF
NA	TRBV19	NA	TRBJ2-5	TGTGCCAGTACCCCCACGCACCGGTCGTTAGAGACCCAGTACTTC	CASTPTHRSLETQYF
NA	TRBV23-1	NA	TRBJ2-1	TGCGCCAGCAGTACAAAACCCTCCTACAATGAGCAGTTCTTC	CASSTKPSYNEQFF
NA	TRBV2	TRBD2	TRBJ2-2	TGTGCCAGCCGGCGGGGGACCGGGTCTACCGGGGAGCTGTTTTTT	CASRRGTGSTGELFF
NA	TRBV5-3	NA	TRBJ1-5	TGTGCCCCCCCTGGGAGGGAGGTTAATCAGCCCCAGCATTTT	CAPPGREVNQPQHF